This T cell receptor beta chain derives from a study of T cell responses to AZD1222 COVID-19 vaccine (dated by TCRdb to 2020 to 2023). With regard to the full study: AZD1222 recipients whose second dose came at about 4 weeks and those whose second dose came at about 12 weeks were combined into one group, since spike-specific TCR depth and breadth did not differ between the two schedules. TCR sequencing covered roughly 230 trial participants: about 210 given two doses of AZD1222 and about 26 given two doses of MenACWY control vaccine. Enrollment into the trials was organized by age into subgroups of 18-55, 56-69 and 70-plus years, and those subgroups contained roughly 140, 27 and 60 TCR-sequenced participants, respectively.

The CDR3 regions of human TCRbeta chains were analyzed by immunosequencing. The study's processing was this. TCRs in the repertoires were matched against a reference library of SARS-CoV-2-specific TCRs that had been generated with the MIRA antigen-specificity platform. Breadth meant the fraction of unique TCRs that were SARS-CoV-2-associated, whereas depth meant the fraction of total T cells that were SARS-CoV-2-associated. Using the MIRA data, each spike-specific TCR was mapped to the spike region that the TCR reacts to and placed in a CD4 or CD8 class. Log10-transformed breadth and depth values were compared by one-way ANOVA with Sidak's multiple comparisons tests. TCRdb retrieved this table from immuneACCESS and kept in-frame rearrangements only. Not all clones are present; in checked studies, unresolved V genes account for under half, and no reason is known for the remainder. V and J calls and clone size are given by that table; D and trimming were obtained from the DNA. A total of 95,000 to 150,000 clones appear in this sample, around 87% of them only once. Under 11% of the sample comes from the top ten.

What the research found in general, with its limitations: Nearly half of unique spike-specific TCRs reportedly recognized epitopes outside regions mutated in the B.1.351 and B.1.1.7 variants. The 56-69-year group was small, and its depth increase did not reach significance, likely because of low power. Only a handful of AZD1222 recipients were SARS-CoV-2 seropositive at baseline, limiting conclusions about previously exposed vaccinees. After two AZD1222 doses, spike-specific TCR breadth and depth were significantly higher than at day 0 and than in MenACWY recipients. Participants were mostly white British and included more females than males, and it was suggested by the authors that clonal diversity may have been underestimated. Vaccine-associated CD4 TCRs spanned the whole spike protein, with dominant responses in regions 160-218 and 743-854. Because no day 14 peak-response samples were available, repertoires were characterized only after the peak T cell response.

In the germline V gene, CDR1 corresponds to MDHEN and CDR2 to SYDVKM. Relative to germline, V is 6 bases shorter and J is 1 base shorter, with 3 bases between their ends. Taken from cysteine to phenylalanine, the CDR3 has 11 residues. Left in the record is the CDR3 DNA by itself, 33 bases read in frame from the first base. What this sample's time point label stands for: baseline before first vaccination. Vaccinee samples came from UK trials COV001 and COV002, including a single-blind randomized controlled phase 2/3 trial of AZD1222 (ChAdOx1 nCoV-19) in healthy adults. Trial participant PBMC samples were collected at day 0 and day 28 after the second dose for TCRbeta chain sequencing. As for this clone: This receptor's antigen is unknown. Per-nucleotide qualities are absent, and no much larger clonotype sits a single base away.

The source is an adult in good health. The sample in question was peripheral blood, obtained on day 0 of AZD1222 vaccination. Recombination connected TRBV28 to TRBJ1-1; the D segment cannot be called with confidence. The CDR3 sequence is CASRKNTEAFF. The base sequence is TGTGCCAGCAGGAAGAACACTGAAGCTTTCTTT.